Listed below are T cell receptor beta chains from one sample, sequenced in a study of memory CD4+ T cells and cytomegalovirus serostatus. The protocol was immunoSEQ multiplex PCR, while the TCRdb copy is restricted to in-frame clones and leaves out a portion. This sample has roughly 86,000 clones, with around 80% found just once. Sequencing input: memory CD4+ T cells from blood. The origin of the receptors is an adult in good health and CMV-seropositive. CDR3s include the opening cysteine and the closing phenylalanine or tryptophan. Fields, in order: clone size, V gene, J gene, D gene, CDR3 length, CDR3 DNA, CDR3 protein. The D gene is left open where the match is weak. Size is omitted from some rows. Given values are once, few, many or a class for expanded clones.

clone size: .; V gene: TRBV19; J gene: TRBJ1-2; D gene: .; CDR3 length: 18; CDR3 DNA: TGTGCCAGTAGTATCCTCTCTATATCTCTGGGGGATAACTATGGCTACACCTTC; CDR3 protein: CASSILSISLGDNYGYTF
clone size: once; V gene: TRBV2; J gene: TRBJ1-5; D gene: .; CDR3 length: 12; CDR3 DNA: TGTGCCAGCAACCGGGTAGATCAGCCCCAGCATTTT; CDR3 protein: CASNRVDQPQHF
clone size: .; V gene: TRBV2; J gene: TRBJ2-4; D gene: TRBD1; CDR3 length: 13; CDR3 DNA: TGTGCCAGCAGTCCAGGGACAGGGAGCATTCAGTACTTC; CDR3 protein: CASSPGTGSIQYF
clone size: .; V gene: TRBV27; J gene: TRBJ2-3; D gene: .; CDR3 length: 14; CDR3 DNA: TGTGCCAGCTTTGAACGACATGAAGGGGATACGCAGTATTTT; CDR3 protein: CASFERHEGDTQYF
clone size: .; V gene: TRBV29-1; J gene: TRBJ2-5; D gene: TRBD1; CDR3 length: 13; CDR3 DNA: TGCAGCGCTAGACAGGGGGCGGGGGAGACCCAGTACTTC; CDR3 protein: CSARQGAGETQYF
clone size: .; V gene: TRBV29-1; J gene: TRBJ2-1; D gene: .; CDR3 length: 15; CDR3 DNA: TGCAGCGTTGAAAAGGGGCCATACTCCTACAATGAGCAGTTCTTC; CDR3 protein: CSVEKGPYSYNEQFF
clone size: once; V gene: TRBV5-4; J gene: TRBJ2-3; D gene: TRBD2; CDR3 length: 16; CDR3 DNA: TGTGCCAGCAGCCCCCCCGGGGGGGCCCTAGGCGATACGCAGTATTTT; CDR3 protein: CASSPPGGALGDTQYF
clone size: .; V gene: TRBV7-9; J gene: TRBJ1-4; D gene: .; CDR3 length: 14; CDR3 DNA: TGTGCCAGCAGCTTAATCTGGGTGAATGAAAAACTGTTTTTT; CDR3 protein: CASSLIWVNEKLFF
clone size: once; V gene: TRBV30; J gene: TRBJ1-2; D gene: .; CDR3 length: 13; CDR3 DNA: TGTGCCTGGACCCTGTGGGGGACTCATGGCTACACCTTC; CDR3 protein: CAWTLWGTHGYTF
clone size: .; V gene: TRBV5-1; J gene: TRBJ1-4; D gene: .; CDR3 length: 16; CDR3 DNA: TGCGCCAGCAGCTCTGGGACATTGGCAACTAATGAAAAACTGTTTTTT; CDR3 protein: CASSSGTLATNEKLFF
clone size: .; V gene: TRBV7-3; J gene: TRBJ2-7; D gene: .; CDR3 length: 13; CDR3 DNA: TGTGCCAGCAGCCTGGACACCGCCTACGAGCAGTACTTC; CDR3 protein: CASSLDTAYEQYF
clone size: .; V gene: TRBV7-9; J gene: TRBJ2-3; D gene: TRBD2; CDR3 length: 14; CDR3 DNA: TGTGCCAGCAGCCTTACTAGCGGGACAGATACGCAGTATTTT; CDR3 protein: CASSLTSGTDTQYF
clone size: few; V gene: TRBV9; J gene: TRBJ1-1; D gene: .; CDR3 length: 13; CDR3 DNA: TGTGCCAGCAGCGTCGGTCGGAACACTGAAGCTTTCTTT; CDR3 protein: CASSVGRNTEAFF
clone size: .; V gene: TRBV10-2; J gene: TRBJ2-3; D gene: .; CDR3 length: 15; CDR3 DNA: TGCGCCAGCAGTGAGACAGGGAGAAAGACAGATACGCAGTATTTT; CDR3 protein: CASSETGRKTDTQYF
clone size: once; V gene: TRBV2; J gene: TRBJ1-1; D gene: TRBD1; CDR3 length: 15; CDR3 DNA: TGTGCCAGCAGTGTCCCCGGGACAGGGGTTACTGAAGCTTTCTTT; CDR3 protein: CASSVPGTGVTEAFF
clone size: few; V gene: TRBV2; J gene: TRBJ1-2; D gene: .; CDR3 length: 13; CDR3 DNA: TGTGCCGGCCATATTGCCCCCGGCGGTGGCTACACCTTC; CDR3 protein: CAGHIAPGGGYTF
clone size: .; V gene: TRBV28; J gene: TRBJ2-7; D gene: .; CDR3 length: 14; CDR3 DNA: TGTGCCAGCAGTCCCGGTGGAGGCTTGTACGAGCAGTACTTC; CDR3 protein: CASSPGGGLYEQYF
clone size: .; V gene: TRBV2; J gene: TRBJ2-3; D gene: .; CDR3 length: 14; CDR3 DNA: TGTGCCAGCAGTTTTCAGGGGCCCACAGATACGCAGTATTTT; CDR3 protein: CASSFQGPTDTQYF
clone size: .; V gene: TRBV7-3; J gene: TRBJ2-7; D gene: .; CDR3 length: 13; CDR3 DNA: TGTGCCAGCAGCCCTGGGAGTACCTACGAGCAGTACTTC; CDR3 protein: CASSPGSTYEQYF
clone size: .; V gene: TRBV5-1; J gene: TRBJ2-5; D gene: .; CDR3 length: 14; CDR3 DNA: TGCGCCAGCAGCTTGGGGGGGGACCAAGAGACCCAGTACTTC; CDR3 protein: CASSLGGDQETQYF
clone size: .; V gene: TRBV6-6; J gene: TRBJ2-7; D gene: .; CDR3 length: 14; CDR3 DNA: TGTGCCAGCAGCCCCCACGCACGTCCCCACGAGCAGTACTTC; CDR3 protein: CASSPHARPHEQYF
clone size: once; V gene: TRBV28; J gene: TRBJ1-5; D gene: TRBD1; CDR3 length: 16; CDR3 DNA: TGTGCCAGCACCGACAGGTGGACAGGGGTTCCTCAGCCCCAGCATTTT; CDR3 protein: CASTDRWTGVPQPQHF
clone size: once; V gene: TRBV28; J gene: TRBJ1-1; D gene: .; CDR3 length: 13; CDR3 DNA: TGTGCCAGCAGTTTACGCCAGAACACTGAAGCTTTCTTT; CDR3 protein: CASSLRQNTEAFF
clone size: .; V gene: TRBV5-1; J gene: TRBJ1-6; D gene: TRBD1; CDR3 length: 16; CDR3 DNA: TGCGCCAGCAGCTTGGAAGGACAGGGGTATAATTCACCCCTCCACTTT; CDR3 protein: CASSLEGQGYNSPLHF
clone size: .; V gene: TRBV7-3; J gene: TRBJ2-7; D gene: TRBD1; CDR3 length: 14; CDR3 DNA: TGTGCCAGCAGCTCCGGGACAGGGGGGTCTGAGCAGTACTTC; CDR3 protein: CASSSGTGGSEQYF
clone size: .; V gene: TRBV9; J gene: TRBJ1-6; D gene: TRBD1; CDR3 length: 16; CDR3 DNA: TGTGCCAGCAGCGTAGCTAGCGGACAGGGCAGTTCACCCCTCCACTTT; CDR3 protein: CASSVASGQGSSPLHF
clone size: .; V gene: TRBV25-1; J gene: TRBJ2-5; D gene: .; CDR3 length: 13; CDR3 DNA: TGTGCCAGCAGCCACGGTATCCAAGAGACCCAGTACTTC; CDR3 protein: CASSHGIQETQYF
clone size: .; V gene: TRBV5-1; J gene: TRBJ1-1; D gene: .; CDR3 length: 16; CDR3 DNA: TGCGCCAGCAGTACCGGCGGGTCATTTCGGGGCACTGAAGCTTTCTTT; CDR3 protein: CASSTGGSFRGTEAFF